The clone carrying this TCR beta chain was found many times. Trimming left V 6 bases short and J 5 bases short, with 14 bases between. CDR3 size: 14 residues. Germline V gives CDR1 SEHNR, CDR2 FQNEAQ (reference sequence). Time point meaning: longitudinal time-point 3. With 10-nucleotide random UMIs, 5'RACE was used to make the cDNA. TCRdb fed the 5' RACE reads into MiXCR, producing one record per CDR3 protein. The sample has 93,000 or so distinct CDR3 sequences, 10% to 11% seen once. This specimen comes from a study of neurological immune-mediated disorders. The sequence was collected from a female donor with HTLV-1-associated myelopathy (HAM/TSP). The J gene is TRBJ2-1, the V gene TRBV7-9; D uncertain. Material: PBMCs. Written as DNA, the CDR3 is TGTGCCAGCAGTTTACCGGTTGTCAACAATGAGCAGTTCTTC. This translates into CASSLPVVNNEQFF. Full variable domain (missing parts from reference TRBV7-9 and TRBJ2-1): DTGVSQNPRHKITKRGQNVTFRCDPISEHNRLYWYRQTLGQGPEFLTYFQNEAQLEKSRLLSDRFSAERPKGSFSTLEIQRTEQGDSAMYLCASSLPVVNNEQFFGPGTRLTVL.